These 20 T cell receptor beta chains share one sample of origin, sequenced in a study of CXCR3-negative and CXCR3-positive naive CD8 T cells. Points from the study as a whole: More hydrophobic TRB CDR3s were found in CXCR3-positive naive cells than in CXCR3-negative naive cells.

The study made its TRB cDNA libraries by 5' RACE, adding UMI labels. From the 5' RACE reads, TCRdb lists one entry per CDR3 protein and no DNA. The ten top clones account for over 0.35%, within a sample of under 150,000 distinct CDR3 sequences. These receptors lack a known antigen. Material for sequencing was naive CXCR3+ CD8+ T cells from blood. Subset of the sample: CD45RO-CCR7+CD27+CD95- naive CD8+ T cells expressing CXCR3 (TNR3+). All receptors derive from a human donor in good health. Some clones in this sample may be carry-over from other donors' samples.

This chain joins TRBV7-9 and TRBJ2-5; TCRdb selects TRBD1, and the lack of DNA leaves this call unchecked. The CDR3 loop spans 14 amino acids. In germline, CDR1 is SEHNR, CDR2 FQNEAQ (reference sequence). The CDR3 loop reads CASSVQGARETQYF.

The rearrangement joins TRBV7-3 to TRBJ2-1; TCRdb returns TRBD2, unconfirmable since there is no DNA. The CDR3 runs to 15 residues. Germline values: CDR1 SGHTA, CDR2 FQGTGA. The CDR3 region is CASSETSGGANEQFF.

The J gene is TRBJ1-1, the V gene TRBV29-1. CDR3 length: 12 amino acids. Germline V CDR1 and CDR2: SQVTM, ANQGSEA. Here the CDR3 reads CSADDSYTEAFF.

The V gene is TRBV13, the J gene TRBJ2-5; with no DNA, the TCRdb D assignment of TRBD2 cannot be verified. The CDR3 loop spans 17 amino acids. Germline assignment: CDR1 PRHDT and CDR2 FYEKMQ (reference sequence). CDR3 sequence reads: CASSLRRAGGPRETQYF.

The chain joins TRBV27 to TRBJ1-5; TCRdb names TRBD1, which stays unverified in the absence of DNA. From germline, CDR1 is MNHEY and CDR2 SMNVEV (reference sequence). This CDR3 comprises 15 residues. This CDR3 is CASRSGTHSNQPQHF.

This sequence joins TRBV14 and TRBJ1-1. The V gene's germline CDR1 is SGHDN and CDR2 FVKESK. The CDR3 consists of 13 residues. The CDR3: CASSLTRNTEAFF.

V and J are TRBV13 and TRBJ2-7. The CDR3 is made up of 13 amino acids. The germline CDR1 and CDR2 sequences are PRHDT and FYEKMQ (reference sequence). The CDR3 loop reads CASSPETSHEQYF.

V and J are TRBV28 and TRBJ2-7; TCRdb gives TRBD1 as the D gene, but with no DNA this cannot be confirmed. CDR1 and CDR2 (germline): MDHEN, SYDVKM. The CDR3 has 13 amino acids. The CDR3: CASILQGAGEQYF.

V gene TRBV4-1 combines with J gene TRBJ1-4. The CDR3 contains 14 residues. CDR1 and CDR2 (germline): MGHRA, YSYEKL. CDR3 region: CASTPDTSNEKLFF.

The chain employs TRBV30 and TRBJ1-2; there is no DNA to check the TCRdb D call of TRBD1. CDR1 is GTSNPN, CDR2 SVGIG, per germline (reference sequence). The CDR3 covers 13 residues. CDR3 protein: CILETRTNYGYTF.

This chain uses TRBV20-1 with TRBJ1-1; TCRdb picks TRBD1, but there is no DNA to check that call. This CDR3 has 11 residues. Germline loops: CDR1 DFQATT, CDR2 SNEGSKA (reference sequence). CDR3 sequence: CSARGTGEAFF.

The CDR3 here is CSAMRGGLEETQYF. This rearrangement joins TRBV29-1 to TRBJ2-5; TCRdb designates TRBD2, a call that cannot be tested without DNA. The CDR3 extends over 14 amino acids. Germline CDR1 SQVTM, CDR2 ANQGSEA.

This sequence joins TRBV4-2 and TRBJ1-2; TCRdb's assignment of TRBD1 cannot be checked, as there is no DNA. The CDR3 has 14 residues. The germline V gene encodes CDR1 LGHNA and CDR2 YNFKEQ. The CDR3 is CASSLRWTPYGYTF.

V gene TRBV7-9 combines with J gene TRBJ1-1. Germline V gene sequence: CDR1 SEHNR, CDR2 FQNEAQ (reference sequence). The CDR3 is 14 residues long. The chain's CDR3 is CASRHTLDNTEAFF.

The V and J genes are TRBV7-8 and TRBJ1-4; TCRdb lists TRBD1, though no DNA is available to test this call. The CDR3 contains 17 residues. Germline loops: CDR1 SGHVS, CDR2 FQNEAQ. The CDR3 reads CASSLSPSRGIIEKLFF.

The chain has TRBV7-9 and TRBJ2-7; TCRdb proposes TRBD2, but this gene call is untestable without DNA. The CDR3 contains 15 residues. Germline V gene lookup returns CDR1 SEHNR and CDR2 FQNEAQ (reference sequence). This CDR3 reads CASSPKSGPPYEQYF.

The chain recombines TRBV4-3 with TRBJ2-7. The CDR3 is 17 amino acids. CDR1 and CDR2 from the germline V gene are LGHNA and YSLEER. The CDR3 sequence is CASSQDIILLGSYEQYF.

The chain has TRBV5-1 and TRBJ2-7; no DNA is available, so the TRBD1 call from TCRdb remains unchecked. Per the germline V gene, CDR1 is SGHRS and CDR2 is YFSETQ. CDR3 length: 15 amino acids. The CDR3 region is CASSEKWGYGYEQYF.

V and J are TRBV7-2 and TRBJ2-1. Germline assignment: CDR1 SGHTA and CDR2 FQGNSA. The CDR3 has 16 amino acids. The CDR3 is CASSFSLGYSYNEQFF.

The chain is built from TRBV5-4 and TRBJ2-1; TCRdb picks TRBD1, but there is no DNA to check that call. Germline values: CDR1 SGHNT, CDR2 YYREEE (reference sequence). This CDR3 comprises 15 residues. CDR3: CASSFGTGGFNEQFF.